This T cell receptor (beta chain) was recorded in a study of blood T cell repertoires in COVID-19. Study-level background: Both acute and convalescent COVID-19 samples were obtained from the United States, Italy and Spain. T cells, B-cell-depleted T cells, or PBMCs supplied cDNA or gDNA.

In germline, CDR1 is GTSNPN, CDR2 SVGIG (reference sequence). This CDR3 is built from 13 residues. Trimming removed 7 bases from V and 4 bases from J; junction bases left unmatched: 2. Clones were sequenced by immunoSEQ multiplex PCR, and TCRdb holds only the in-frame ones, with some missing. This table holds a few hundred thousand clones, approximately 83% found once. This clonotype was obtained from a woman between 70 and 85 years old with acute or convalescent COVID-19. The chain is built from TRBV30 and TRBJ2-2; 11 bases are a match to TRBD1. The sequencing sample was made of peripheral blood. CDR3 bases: TGTGCCTCCGGGACAGGGGGCACCGGGGAGCTGTTTTTT. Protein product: CASGTGGTGELFF.